Each of the 23 T cell receptor beta chains below was sequenced from the same sample in a study of cytomegalovirus exposure and HLA in healthy donors (dated by TCRdb to the late 2010s). The library was produced with the immunoSEQ multiplex PCR assay. For the multiplex PCR, a mixture combining 60 forward primers for TCR Vbeta segments and 13 reverse primers for TCR Jbeta segments was used. The source is immuneACCESS, and TCRdb retained only in-frame sequences with V and J called. Part of the clones is not carried over; for the studies checked, unresolved V genes explain less than half of this, and the remainder is unexplained. The sample table contains some 120,000 clones; only one count was recorded for around 78% of them. Of the sample, 20% is held by the ten largest clones. Sequencing used PBMCs. These receptors all come from a man aged 18 to 30 in good health and CMV-seropositive.

The chain is built from TRBV7-8 and TRBJ1-6; no reliable D call. The V and J ends lost 3 bases and 7 bases respectively, with 7 bases between them. Germline V lookup: CDR1 SGHVS, CDR2 FQNEAQ. This CDR3 comprises 13 residues. The CDR3 region has the DNA TGTGCCAGCAGCTTGAGCCTAAATTCACCCCTCCACTTT. The encoded protein is CASSLSLNSPLHF.

The rearrangement joins TRBV6-5 to TRBJ1-1, with 7 nucleotides matching TRBD1. The CDR3 consists of 16 residues. The ends lost 0 bases at V and 1 base at J; junction bases unmatched: 5. Germline CDR1 and CDR2: MNHEY and SVGAGI. The CDR3 region is CASSYSPGGANTEAFF. In DNA, the CDR3 is TGTGCCAGCAGTTACTCCCCAGGGGGAGCGAACACTGAAGCTTTCTTT.

The rearrangement uses TRBV19 and TRBJ1-2, with a possible D match to TRBD1 (6 bases). The CDR3 loop spans 13 amino acids. With 10 bases removed from V and 4 bases from J, the gap between germline ends came to 16 bases. CDR1 LNHDA and CDR2 SQIVND come from the germline V gene (reference sequence). CDR3 sequence (DNA): TGTGCCACCCTCGAGGACAGATTCTATGGCTACACCTTC. Protein: CATLEDRFYGYTF.

This clone came up many times. The rearrangement joins TRBV6-6 to TRBJ1-4; D perhaps matches TRBD1 (5 bases). The V end was cut by 6 bases, the J end by 2 bases, with 10 bases between. Germline-derived CDR1 and CDR2 are MNHNY and SVGAGI (reference sequence). CDR3 length equals 14 residues. CDR3 residues: CASSPRGTNEKLFF. CDR3 DNA sequence: TGTGCCAGCAGCCCGCGGGGGACTAATGAAAAACTGTTTTTT.

This rearrangement joins TRBV25-1 to TRBJ1-1, with D tentatively TRBD1 (5 bases). Germline CDR1 is MGHDK and CDR2 is SYGVNS. V lost 6 bases and J 6 bases, leaving 14 bases between the germline ends. This CDR3 comprises 13 residues. Here the CDR3 reads CASSDIGGPEAFF. CDR3 nucleotide sequence: TGTGCCAGCAGCGATATCGGGGGACCTGAAGCTTTCTTT.

The genes are TRBV18 and TRBJ2-7, with D unresolved. V lost 3 bases, J lost 0 bases, and 12 bases lay in between. Germline lookup yields CDR1 KGHSH and CDR2 LQKENI. The CDR3 extends over 15 amino acids. The CDR3: CASSPGISHSYEQYF. The CDR3 DNA reads as TGTGCCAGCTCACCCGGTATATCTCACTCCTACGAGCAGTACTTC.

The chain joins TRBV11-2 to TRBJ1-1, with a weak D call TRBD1 (6 bases). CDR3 length: 14 residues. Germline CDR1 reads SGHAT; CDR2 reads FQNNGV. V was cut by 5 bases and J by 0 bases, with 10 bases left in between. The CDR3 here is CASSHRVMNTEAFF. The CDR3, as DNA: TGTGCCAGCAGCCACAGGGTAATGAACACTGAAGCTTTCTTT.

This clone was counted once. The rearrangement uses TRBV18 and TRBJ2-5; D is undetermined. The CDR3 totals 14 residues. Germline values: CDR1 KGHSH, CDR2 LQKENI. V lost 3 bases and J 0 bases, leaving 8 bases between the germline ends. CDR3 residues: CASSPFDNQETQYF. DNA of the CDR3: TGTGCCAGCTCACCTTTCGACAACCAAGAGACCCAGTACTTC.

The chain employs TRBV9 and TRBJ2-7; 7 nucleotides match TRBD1. Germline CDR1 reads SGDLS; CDR2 reads YYNGEE. CDR3 length equals 15 residues. With V trimmed by 0 bases and J by 0 bases, 3 bases remained unmatched. The CDR3 DNA reads as TGTGCCAGCAGCGTAGGAGGGGACAGCTCCTACGAGCAGTACTTC. This sequence encodes CASSVGGDSSYEQYF. Complete variable domain (other parts from reference TRBV9 and TRBJ2-7): DSGVTQTPKHLITATGQRVTLRCSPRSGDLSVYWYQQSLDQGLQFLIQYYNGEERAKGNILERFSAQQFPDLHSELNLSSLELGDSALYFCASSVGGDSSYEQYFGPGTRLTVT.

In its sample, this clone was seen a few times. This rearrangement joins TRBV19 to TRBJ1-1; 9 positions match TRBD1. The CDR3 runs to 15 residues. CDR1 is LNHDA, CDR2 SQIVND, per germline (reference sequence). J was trimmed by 0 bases and V by 5 bases; bases with no gene match: 4. CDR3 protein: CASSEWTGVNTEAFF. The CDR3 DNA follows: TGTGCCAGTAGTGAATGGACAGGGGTGAACACTGAAGCTTTCTTT. The full variable domain, completed using reference TRBV19 and TRBJ1-1, is DGGITQSPKYLFRKEGQNVTLSCEQNLNHDAMYWYRQDPGQGLRLIYYSQIVNDFQKGDIAEGYSVSREKKESFPLTVTSAQKNPTAFYLCASSEWTGVNTEAFFGQGTRLTVV.

This clone was detected a few times. The CDR3 DNA is TGTGCCAGCAGCCCCCGACAGGGGTGGGACACTGAAGCTTTCTTT. This encodes CASSPRQGWDTEAFF. The genes are TRBV5-4 and TRBJ1-1, with TRBD1 matching over 8 bases. CDR1 SGHNT and CDR2 YYREEE come from the germline V gene (reference sequence). The CDR3 is made up of 15 amino acids. The J segment lost 3 bases and the V segment lost 4 bases, leaving 8 bases of the junction unmatched.

This clone was counted a few times. This chain joins TRBV5-6 and TRBJ1-1; D call uncertain. The CDR3 extends over 17 amino acids. Trimming cost V 4 bases and J 2 bases, with 21 bases left between them. Germline CDR1 is SGHDT and CDR2 is YYEEEE. The CDR3 coding sequence is TGTGCCAGCAGCCGACGCTCTGCCGGGTATGTAAACACTGAAGCTTTCTTT. This gives the protein CASSRRSAGYVNTEAFF.

The chain joins TRBV10-1 to TRBJ2-7; a weak D match, TRBD1 (5 bases). There are 14 residues in the CDR3. Per the germline V gene, CDR1 is WNHNN and CDR2 is SYGVQD (reference sequence). V lost 0 bases and J 0 bases, leaving 6 bases between the germline ends. This chain's CDR3 is CASSESTASYEQYF. Here the CDR3 DNA reads TGCGCCAGCAGTGAGTCGACAGCCTCCTACGAGCAGTACTTC.

In its sample, this clone was seen a few times. V gene TRBV28 combines with J gene TRBJ2-7, with D possibly TRBD1 on 6 matching bases. Trimming pared 0 bases from V and 3 bases from J, leaving 21 bases between. The germline CDR1 and CDR2 sequences are MDHEN and SYDVKM. This CDR3 spans 18 amino acids. CDR3 nucleotides: TGTGCCAGCAGTTTATGGGCCCAGGGGACGGGGATACTCTACGAGCAGTACTTC. This translates into CASSLWAQGTGILYEQYF.

The chain joins TRBV7-8 to TRBJ2-3; D remains unclear. The germline V gene has CDR1 SGHVS and CDR2 FQNEAQ. V gave up 3 bases and J gave up 6 bases, with 10 bases separating them. The CDR3 runs to 13 residues. CDR3 nucleotides: TGTGCCAGCAGCTTTGGGCTGAGTGATACGCAGTATTTT. This codes for CASSFGLSDTQYF. Together with reference TRBV7-8 and TRBJ2-3, the CDR3 gives the full variable domain: GAGVSQSPRYKVAKRGQDVALRCDPISGHVSLFWYQQALGQGPEFLTYFQNEAQLDKSGLPSDRFFAERPEGSVSTLKIQRTQQEDSAVYLCASSFGLSDTQYFGPGTRLTVL.

The chain recombines TRBV29-1 with TRBJ1-6; no reliable D call. Trimming stripped 6 bases from V and 6 bases from J, with 15 bases between. The V gene's germline CDR1 is SQVTM and CDR2 ANQGSEA. This CDR3 contains 14 residues. DNA for the CDR3: TGCAGCGTATCCGAGGAGGGCATTAATTCACCCCTCCACTTT. Encoded protein: CSVSEEGINSPLHF.

This sequence joins TRBV5-4 and TRBJ2-7, with 7 bases aligning to TRBD1. J was trimmed by 5 bases and V by 4 bases; bases with no gene match: 6. The CDR3 length is 13 residues. Germline lookup yields CDR1 SGHNT and CDR2 YYREEE (reference sequence). The CDR3, as DNA: TGTGCCAGCAGCAGTCAGGGGGTCAACGAGCAGTACTTC. As protein: CASSSQGVNEQYF.

The chain uses TRBV28 and TRBJ1-2, with D perhaps TRBD1 (6 bases). Germline V gene data show CDR1 as MDHEN and CDR2 as SYDVKM. V was cut by 5 bases and J by 8 bases, with 24 bases left in between. This CDR3 spans 16 amino acids. The CDR3 bases are TGTGCCAGCAGTGAGAACCCGGGACACGCTCTGTGGGGCTACACCTTC. This translates into CASSENPGHALWGYTF.

The chain is built from TRBV5-1 and TRBJ2-3, with a possible D match to TRBD1 (6 bases). The CDR3 has 14 residues. The germline CDR1 and CDR2 sequences are SGHRS and YFSETQ. V was shortened by 4 bases and J by 2 bases, with 11 bases between the two germline ends. Written as DNA, the CDR3 is TGCGCCAGCAGCCAAGGACAGAACACAGATACGCAGTATTTT. It encodes CASSQGQNTDTQYF.

The V call is TRBV19, the J call TRBJ1-1; 11 bases match TRBD1. The junction had 7 bases not matched to a gene; V was cut back by 5 bases and J by 8 bases. Per germline, CDR1 LNHDA and CDR2 SQIVND (reference sequence). The CDR3 is 14 residues long. CDR3 residues: CASSFGTGGWEAFF. The CDR3 nucleotides read TGTGCCAGTAGTTTTGGGACAGGGGGTTGGGAAGCTTTCTTT.

V is TRBV15 and J is TRBJ1-5; D is uncertain. The germline CDR1 and CDR2 sequences are LNHNV and YYDKDF (reference sequence). Between the trimmed V and J ends, which lost 5 bases and 1 base, there was a span of 15 bases. CDR3 length equals 16 residues. CDR3 protein: CATSGEAGMSNQPQHF. The CDR3 DNA is TGTGCCACCAGCGGGGAAGCGGGTATGAGCAATCAGCCCCAGCATTTT.

The chain employs TRBV7-6 and TRBJ2-7, with 9 positions matching TRBD2. This CDR3 is built from 16 residues. With V trimmed by 0 bases and J by 1 base, 4 bases remained unmatched. CDR1 is SGHVS, CDR2 FNYEAQ, per germline. The DNA of the CDR3 is TGTGCCAGCAGCTTAGCATTAGCGGGGGAATCCTACGAGCAGTACTTC. Its translation: CASSLALAGESYEQYF.

The rearrangement joins TRBV5-4 to TRBJ2-1; tentatively, D is TRBD1 (5 bases). CDR1 and CDR2 (germline): SGHNT, YYREEE (reference sequence). The CDR3 loop spans 14 amino acids. V gave up 9 bases and J gave up 8 bases, with 21 bases separating them. The chain's CDR3 is CAIDVGPRVDEQFF. The CDR3 nucleotides are TGTGCCATCGATGTAGGGCCCAGGGTCGATGAGCAGTTCTTC.